Listed below are T cell receptor beta chains from one sample, sequenced in a study of OX40 agonist ivuxolimab in advanced cancers. Sequenced by immunoSEQ multiplex PCR; TCRdb stores in-frame clones only, minus some. Of more than 9,000 clones in the sample, nearly 80% were seen once. The sample consisted of CD4+ or CD8+ T cells sorted from blood, taken in a trial of the OX40 agonist ivuxolimab. These receptor sequences come from an adult with an advanced solid tumor such as melanoma, head and neck, liver or kidney cancer. The CDR3 runs from the conserved cysteine through the conserved F or W. The D gene is left open where the match is weak. Some rows have no size entry. The others give once, few or many, or a class for an expanded clone.

V gene,D gene,J gene,clone size,CDR3 protein,CDR3 DNA
TRBV2,.,TRBJ1-5,.,CASSRGTDNQPQHF,TGTGCCAGCAGCCGCGGGACGGACAATCAGCCCCAGCATTTT
TRBV7-9,.,TRBJ2-3,few,CASSLDNAGSDTQYF,TGTGCCAGCAGCTTAGATAACGCGGGATCAGATACGCAGTATTTT
TRBV10-3,.,TRBJ2-7,.,CAISDYRQLYEQYF,TGTGCCATCAGTGACTACCGCCAGTTATACGAGCAGTACTTC
TRBV12-5,TRBD2,TRBJ2-7,.,CASGLVEAGSSEQYF,TGTGCTAGTGGTTTGGTCGAAGCGGGATCAAGCGAGCAGTACTTC
TRBV7-6,.,TRBJ2-1,.,CASSLGGAEVSEQFF,TGTGCCAGCAGCTTGGGCGGGGCCGAAGTCTCTGAGCAGTTCTTC
TRBV14,.,TRBJ2-1,.,CASSQEQGLYNEQFF,TGTGCCAGCAGCCAAGAGCAGGGACTTTACAATGAGCAGTTCTTC
TRBV7-2,.,TRBJ2-2,.,CASSSHGIRDTGELFF,TGTGCCAGCAGCTCTCACGGGATTCGAGACACCGGGGAGCTGTTTTTT
TRBV6-1,TRBD2,TRBJ2-7,.,CASSGASGRRF,TGTGCCAGCAGTGGGGCTAGCGGGAGACGTTTC
TRBV7-9,.,TRBJ1-2,.,CASSLGQAPRDGYTF,TGTGCCAGCAGCTTAGGACAGGCCCCTCGAGATGGCTACACCTTC
TRBV27,TRBD2,TRBJ2-1,.,CASSLIAGVDEQFF,TGTGCCAGCAGTTTAATCGCGGGAGTTGATGAGCAGTTCTTC
TRBV7-2,.,TRBJ2-1,.,CASSLEGPSSYNEQFF,TGTGCCAGCAGCTTAGAAGGCCCGAGCTCCTACAATGAGCAGTTCTTC
TRBV29-1,.,TRBJ2-5,.,CSVELGVSTYGTQYF,TGCAGCGTTGAATTGGGGGTTTCGACTTACGGGACCCAGTACTTC
TRBV19,.,TRBJ1-5,few,CASGFGNQPQHF,TGTGCCAGCGGTTTTGGGAATCAGCCCCAGCATTTT
TRBV11-3,.,TRBJ2-1,.,CASSFERNNEQFF,TGTGCCAGCAGCTTTGAGCGGAACAATGAGCAGTTCTTC
TRBV11-2,TRBD1,TRBJ1-1,.,CASSLQGGNTEAFF,TGTGCCAGCAGCTTACAGGGGGGTAACACTGAAGCTTTCTTT
TRBV5-1,.,TRBJ2-7,.,CASSLWLSKDVYEQYF,TGCGCCAGCAGCTTGTGGTTGAGTAAGGACGTCTACGAGCAGTACTTC
TRBV6-6,.,TRBJ2-5,medium-sized,CASSYSQETQYF,TGTGCCAGCAGTTACAGCCAAGAGACCCAGTACTTC
TRBV4-1,.,TRBJ2-5,.,CASSQERRAETQYF,TGCGCCAGCAGCCAAGAAAGGCGGGCGGAGACCCAGTACTTC
TRBV27,TRBD1,TRBJ1-1,.,CASRTQGVTEAFF,TGTGCCAGCAGGACACAGGGGGTCACTGAAGCTTTCTTT
TRBV28,.,TRBJ2-7,.,CASSLLYEQYF,TGTGCCAGCAGTTTATTGTACGAGCAGTACTTC
TRBV28,.,TRBJ2-2,.,CASSFYGLTGELFF,TGTGCCAGCAGTTTTTACGGGCTCACCGGGGAGCTGTTTTTT
TRBV6-1,.,TRBJ2-3,few,CASSEAERFITDTQYF,TGTGCCAGCAGTGAAGCGGAGCGATTTATCACAGATACGCAGTATTTT
TRBV7-9,TRBD2,TRBJ2-1,.,CASRGTSGTNEQFF,TGTGCCAGCAGGGGGACTAGCGGGACGAATGAGCAGTTCTTC
TRBV2,TRBD1,TRBJ1-2,few,CASRTGRDGYTF,TGTGCCAGCAGGACAGGGCGGGATGGCTACACCTTC
TRBV11-3,.,TRBJ1-2,few,CASSSGPRGYTF,TGTGCCAGCAGCTCGGGACCGCGGGGCTACACCTTC
TRBV21-1,.,TRBJ1-3,.,CASKIWGTGKSSGNTIYF,TGTGCCAGCAAGATATGGGGGACAGGCAAAAGCTCTGGAAACACCATATATTTT
TRBV5-5,.,TRBJ2-7,.,CASSLLAHSSYEQYF,TGTGCCAGCAGCCTACTGGCACATAGCTCCTACGAGCAGTACTTC
TRBV7-8,TRBD2,TRBJ2-1,.,CASSPWTSYNEQFF,TGTGCCAGCAGCCCGTGGACTAGCTACAATGAGCAGTTCTTC
TRBV15,.,TRBJ1-5,once,CATSRERVSNQPQHF,TGTGCCACCAGCAGAGAAAGGGTCAGCAATCAGCCCCAGCATTTT
TRBV5-1,.,TRBJ2-5,.,CASRDTGLTGQETQYF,TGCGCCAGCAGGGACACGGGGTTGACAGGCCAAGAGACCCAGTACTTC
TRBV27,TRBD1,TRBJ1-1,.,CASSAGTGYGTEAFF,TGTGCCAGCAGTGCCGGGACAGGGTATGGGACTGAAGCTTTCTTT
TRBV9,.,TRBJ2-1,.,CASSAYPDLYEQFF,TGTGCCAGCAGCGCCTACCCCGATCTATATGAGCAGTTCTTC
TRBV7-9,TRBD2,TRBJ2-1,.,CASSSPGLARNEQFF,TGTGCCAGCAGCTCGCCGGGACTAGCGAGGAATGAGCAGTTCTTC
TRBV7-6,.,TRBJ2-1,.,CASSQGPTEQFF,TGTGCCAGCAGCCAGGGACCCACAGAGCAGTTCTTC
TRBV2,.,TRBJ1-4,.,CASSVTRSGTNEKLFF,TGTGCCAGCAGTGTAACCCGGAGCGGGACTAATGAAAAACTGTTTTTT
TRBV4-3,.,TRBJ2-7,.,CASSQARGTYEQYF,TGCGCCAGCAGCCAAGCGCGCGGTACCTACGAGCAGTACTTC
TRBV10-3,.,TRBJ1-2,.,CAISESVPNYGYTF,TGTGCCATCAGTGAGTCTGTCCCGAACTATGGCTACACCTTC
TRBV29-1,.,TRBJ2-3,.,CSVEGGQPLSVSLSTDTQYF,TGCAGCGTTGAGGGGGGACAACCGTTAAGTGTTTCACTTAGCACAGATACGCAGTATTTT
TRBV6-5,.,TRBJ2-1,.,CASSLGFNEQFF,TGTGCCAGCAGCCTCGGATTCAATGAGCAGTTCTTC
TRBV9,.,TRBJ2-6,.,CASSVYGGEAGANVLTF,TGTGCCAGCAGCGTATATGGAGGGGAGGCCGGGGCCAACGTCCTGACTTTC
TRBV27,.,TRBJ1-2,.,CASSLQGLGGYTF,TGTGCCAGCAGTTTACAGGGGCTGGGTGGCTACACCTTC
TRBV5-6,TRBD1,TRBJ2-7,.,CASSPDRGYEQYF,TGTGCCAGCAGCCCGGACAGGGGATACGAGCAGTACTTC
TRBV13,.,TRBJ2-2,.,CASSAAGANTGELFF,TGTGCCAGCAGCGCAGCGGGCGCGAACACCGGGGAGCTGTTTTTT
TRBV4-2,TRBD2,TRBJ2-1,.,CASSQPEEISGRAENEQFF,TGTGCCAGCAGCCAACCCGAGGAAATTAGCGGGAGGGCCGAGAATGAGCAGTTCTTC
TRBV6-1,TRBD1,TRBJ2-2,.,CASSRDRGLTGELFF,TGTGCCAGCTCCCGGGACAGGGGGCTCACCGGGGAGCTGTTTTTT